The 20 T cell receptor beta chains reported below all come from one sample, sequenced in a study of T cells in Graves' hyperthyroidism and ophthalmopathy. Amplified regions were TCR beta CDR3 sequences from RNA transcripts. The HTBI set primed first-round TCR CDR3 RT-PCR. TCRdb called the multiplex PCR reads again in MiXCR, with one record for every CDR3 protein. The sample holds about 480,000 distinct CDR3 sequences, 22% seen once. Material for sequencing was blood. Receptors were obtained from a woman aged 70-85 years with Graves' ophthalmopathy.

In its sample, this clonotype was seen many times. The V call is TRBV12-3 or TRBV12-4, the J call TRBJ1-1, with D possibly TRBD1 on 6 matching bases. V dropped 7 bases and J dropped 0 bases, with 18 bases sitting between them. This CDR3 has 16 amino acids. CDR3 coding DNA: TGTGCCAGCAATCCCCTAGGGGGGCCGATGAACACTGAAGCTTTCTTT. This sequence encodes CASNPLGGPMNTEAFF.

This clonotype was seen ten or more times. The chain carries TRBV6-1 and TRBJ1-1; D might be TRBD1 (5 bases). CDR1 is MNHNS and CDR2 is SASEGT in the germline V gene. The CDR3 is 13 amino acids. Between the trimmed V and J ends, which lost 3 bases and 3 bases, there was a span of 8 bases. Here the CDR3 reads CASSDQGDTEAFF. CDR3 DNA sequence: TGTGCCAGCAGTGACCAAGGGGACACTGAAGCTTTCTTT.

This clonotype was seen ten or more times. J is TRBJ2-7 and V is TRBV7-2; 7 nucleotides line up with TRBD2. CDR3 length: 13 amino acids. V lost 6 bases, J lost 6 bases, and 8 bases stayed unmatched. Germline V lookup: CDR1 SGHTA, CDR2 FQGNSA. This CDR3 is CASRVGGRSEQYF. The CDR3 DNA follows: TGTGCCAGCAGGGTCGGGGGGAGGAGCGAGCAGTACTTC.

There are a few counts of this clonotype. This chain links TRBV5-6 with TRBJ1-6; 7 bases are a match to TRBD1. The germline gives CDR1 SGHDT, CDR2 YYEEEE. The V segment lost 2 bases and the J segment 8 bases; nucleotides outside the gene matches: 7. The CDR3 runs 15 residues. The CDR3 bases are TGTGCCAGCAGCTTAGACGACAGGGATGATTCACCCCTCCACTTT. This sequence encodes CASSLDDRDDSPLHF.

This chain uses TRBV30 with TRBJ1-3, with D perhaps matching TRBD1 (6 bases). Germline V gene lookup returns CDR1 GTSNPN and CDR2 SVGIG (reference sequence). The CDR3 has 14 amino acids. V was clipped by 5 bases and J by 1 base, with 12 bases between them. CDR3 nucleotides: TGTGCCTGGCGCAGGGGCTTTTCTGGAAACACCATATATTTT. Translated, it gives CAWRRGFSGNTIYF.

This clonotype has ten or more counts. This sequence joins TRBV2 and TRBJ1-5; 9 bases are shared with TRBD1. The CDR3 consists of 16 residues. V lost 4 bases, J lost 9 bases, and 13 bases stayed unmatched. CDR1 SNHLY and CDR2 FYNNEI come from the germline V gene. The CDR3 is CASSGQTGGVGVPQHF. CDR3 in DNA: TGTGCCAGCAGTGGACAAACAGGGGGCGTCGGGGTGCCCCAGCATTTT.

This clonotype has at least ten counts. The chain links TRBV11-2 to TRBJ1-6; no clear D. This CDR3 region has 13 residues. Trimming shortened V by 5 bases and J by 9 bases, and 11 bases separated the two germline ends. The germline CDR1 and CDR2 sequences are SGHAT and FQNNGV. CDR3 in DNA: TGTGCCAGCAGCGATCGAAACCTTTCACCCCTCCACTTT. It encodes CASSDRNLSPLHF.

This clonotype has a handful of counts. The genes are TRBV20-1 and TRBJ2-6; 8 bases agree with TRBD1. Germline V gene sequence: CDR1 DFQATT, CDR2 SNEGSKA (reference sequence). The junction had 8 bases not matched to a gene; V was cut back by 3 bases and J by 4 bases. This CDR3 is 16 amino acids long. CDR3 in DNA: TGCAGTGCTAGCACTTCAGGGGGCGGAGGGGCCAACGTCCTGACTTTC. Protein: CSASTSGGGGANVLTF.

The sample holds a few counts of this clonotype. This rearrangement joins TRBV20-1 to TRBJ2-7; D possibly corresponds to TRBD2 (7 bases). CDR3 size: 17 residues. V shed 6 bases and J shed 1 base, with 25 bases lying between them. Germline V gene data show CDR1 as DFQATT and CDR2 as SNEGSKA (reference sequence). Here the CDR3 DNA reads TGCAGTGCAACACCAACAGGAGGGGGGGATTGGTCCTACGAGCAGTACTTC. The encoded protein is CSATPTGGGDWSYEQYF.

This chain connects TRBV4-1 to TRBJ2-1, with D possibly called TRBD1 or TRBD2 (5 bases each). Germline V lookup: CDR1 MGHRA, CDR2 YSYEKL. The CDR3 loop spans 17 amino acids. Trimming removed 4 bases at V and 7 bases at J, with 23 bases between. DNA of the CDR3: TGCGCCAGCAGCCGCGAAGCTCCGGGACCCGTTGGGAATGAGCAGTTCTTC. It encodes CASSREAPGPVGNEQFF.

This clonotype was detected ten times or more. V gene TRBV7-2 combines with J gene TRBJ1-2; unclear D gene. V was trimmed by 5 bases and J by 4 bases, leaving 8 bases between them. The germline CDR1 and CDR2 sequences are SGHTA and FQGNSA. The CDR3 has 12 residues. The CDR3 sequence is CASSPDRYGYTF. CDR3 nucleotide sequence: TGTGCCAGCAGCCCGGACCGCTATGGCTACACCTTC.

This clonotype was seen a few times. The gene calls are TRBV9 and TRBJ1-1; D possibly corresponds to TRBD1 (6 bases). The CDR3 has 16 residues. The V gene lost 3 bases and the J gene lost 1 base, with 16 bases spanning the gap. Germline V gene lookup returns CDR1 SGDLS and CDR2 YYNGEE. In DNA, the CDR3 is TGTGCCAGCAGCGGACCCACGGGACACTCGAACACTGAAGCTTTCTTT. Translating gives CASSGPTGHSNTEAFF.

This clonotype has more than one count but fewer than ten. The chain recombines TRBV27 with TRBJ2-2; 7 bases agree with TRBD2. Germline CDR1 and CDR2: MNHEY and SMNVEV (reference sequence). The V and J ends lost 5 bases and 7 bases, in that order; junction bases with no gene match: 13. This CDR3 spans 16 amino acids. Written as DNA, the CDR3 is TGTGCCAGCAGTAGAGACAGCGGGGTGGTAATCGGGGAGCTGTTTTTT. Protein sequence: CASSRDSGVVIGELFF.

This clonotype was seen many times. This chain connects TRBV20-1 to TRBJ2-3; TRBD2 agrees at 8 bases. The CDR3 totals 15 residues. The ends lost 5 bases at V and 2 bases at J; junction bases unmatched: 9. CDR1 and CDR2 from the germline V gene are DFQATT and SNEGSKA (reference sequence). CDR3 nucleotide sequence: TGCAGTGCTCAAACGGTAGCGGGGATCACAGATACGCAGTATTTT. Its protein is CSAQTVAGITDTQYF.

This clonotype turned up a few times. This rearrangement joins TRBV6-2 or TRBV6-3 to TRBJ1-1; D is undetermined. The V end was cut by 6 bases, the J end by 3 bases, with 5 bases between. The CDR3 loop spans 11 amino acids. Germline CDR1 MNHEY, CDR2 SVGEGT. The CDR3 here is CASSKYTEAFF. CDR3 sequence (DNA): TGTGCCAGCAGCAAGTACACTGAAGCTTTCTTT.

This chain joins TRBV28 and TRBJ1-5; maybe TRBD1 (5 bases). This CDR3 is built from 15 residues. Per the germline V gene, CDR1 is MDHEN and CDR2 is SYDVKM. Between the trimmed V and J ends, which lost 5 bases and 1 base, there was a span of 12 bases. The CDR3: CASSPVGGSNQPQHF. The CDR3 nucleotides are TGTGCCAGCAGTCCAGTGGGGGGGAGCAATCAGCCCCAGCATTTT.

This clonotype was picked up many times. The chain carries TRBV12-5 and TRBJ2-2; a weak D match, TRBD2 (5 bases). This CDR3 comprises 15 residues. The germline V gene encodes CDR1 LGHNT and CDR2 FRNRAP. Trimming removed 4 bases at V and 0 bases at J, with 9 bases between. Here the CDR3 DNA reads TGTGCTAGTGGTTCGGGATCCGCGAACACCGGGGAGCTGTTTTTT. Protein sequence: CASGSGSANTGELFF.

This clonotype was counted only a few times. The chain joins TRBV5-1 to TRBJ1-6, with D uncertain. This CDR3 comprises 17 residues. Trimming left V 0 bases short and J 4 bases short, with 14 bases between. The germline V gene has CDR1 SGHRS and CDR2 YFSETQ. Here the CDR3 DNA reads TGCGCCAGCAGCTTGGGCTCCAGCGGGCCGTATAATTCACCCCTCCACTTT. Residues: CASSLGSSGPYNSPLHF.

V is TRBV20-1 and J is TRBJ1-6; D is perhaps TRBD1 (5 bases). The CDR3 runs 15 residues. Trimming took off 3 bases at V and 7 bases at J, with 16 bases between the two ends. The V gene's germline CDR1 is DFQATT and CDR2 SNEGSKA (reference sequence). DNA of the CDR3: TGCAGTGCTAGCCCCCGGGGCAGGAAAAATTCACCCCTCCACTTT. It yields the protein CSASPRGRKNSPLHF.

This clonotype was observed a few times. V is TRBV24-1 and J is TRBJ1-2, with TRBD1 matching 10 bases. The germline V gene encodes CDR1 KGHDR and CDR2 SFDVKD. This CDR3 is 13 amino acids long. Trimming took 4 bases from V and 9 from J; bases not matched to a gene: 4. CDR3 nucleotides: TGTGCCACCAGTGAAGCGGGACAGGGGAGCTACACCTTC. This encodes CATSEAGQGSYTF.